A selection of T cell receptor beta chains follows, all from one sample in a study of shared clonotypes between healthy human individuals. This table comes from immunoSEQ multiplex PCR, and its TCRdb copy is limited to in-frame clones, with some not included. The data contain 750,000 to 1,000,000 clones, about 91% of them singletons. The sample consisted of naive CD8+ T cells sorted from blood. These receptors came from a man between 25 and 39 years old in good health. Each CDR3 is given with its conserved first and last residue. A D gene is named only where the DNA matches it firmly. Some rows have no size entry. The others give once, few or many, or a class for an expanded clone.

v_gene: TRBV7-6; j_gene: TRBJ2-3; abundance: NA; d_gene: NA; CDR3aa: CASSLAGSTDTQYF; CDR3nt: TGTGCCAGCAGCTTAGCCGGGAGCACAGATACGCAGTATTTT
v_gene: TRBV28; j_gene: TRBJ1-5; abundance: NA; d_gene: NA; CDR3aa: CASSTLGRQPQHF; CDR3nt: TGTGCCAGCAGTACCCTGGGCCGTCAGCCCCAGCATTTT
v_gene: TRBV11-2; j_gene: TRBJ1-2; abundance: NA; d_gene: NA; CDR3aa: CASSLDPRPNYGYTF; CDR3nt: TGTGCCAGCAGCTTAGACCCCAGACCAAACTATGGCTACACCTTC
v_gene: TRBV27; j_gene: TRBJ2-5; abundance: NA; d_gene: NA; CDR3aa: CASSTRQYQETQYF; CDR3nt: TGTGCCAGCAGCACCCGACAGTACCAAGAGACCCAGTACTTC
v_gene: TRBV9; j_gene: TRBJ2-1; abundance: NA; d_gene: NA; CDR3aa: CASSSPTRGVGNEQFF; CDR3nt: TGTGCCAGCAGCTCCCCGACTCGGGGAGTGGGCAATGAGCAGTTCTTC
v_gene: TRBV27; j_gene: TRBJ2-7; abundance: NA; d_gene: NA; CDR3aa: CASSLSQGEQYF; CDR3nt: TGTGCCAGCAGTTTATCCCAGGGTGAGCAGTACTTC
v_gene: TRBV6-5; j_gene: TRBJ2-7; abundance: NA; d_gene: NA; CDR3aa: CASSPDRYEQYF; CDR3nt: TGTGCCAGCAGTCCGGACCGATACGAGCAGTACTTC
v_gene: TRBV27; j_gene: TRBJ2-1; abundance: NA; d_gene: NA; CDR3aa: CASSLKGDGGYNEQFF; CDR3nt: TGTGCCAGCAGTTTAAAGGGGGACGGGGGTTACAATGAGCAGTTCTTC
v_gene: TRBV9; j_gene: TRBJ2-7; abundance: NA; d_gene: TRBD2; CDR3aa: CASSGTSSYEQYF; CDR3nt: TGTGCCAGCAGTGGGACTAGCTCCTACGAGCAGTACTTC
v_gene: TRBV28; j_gene: TRBJ2-1; abundance: once; d_gene: NA; CDR3aa: CASSLLGYNEQFF; CDR3nt: TGTGCCAGCAGCCTCCTGGGATACAATGAGCAGTTCTTC
v_gene: TRBV21-1; j_gene: TRBJ1-5; abundance: NA; d_gene: NA; CDR3aa: CASTRTNSNQPQHF; CDR3nt: TGTGCCAGCACTAGAACCAATAGCAATCAGCCCCAGCATTTT
v_gene: TRBV19; j_gene: TRBJ2-2; abundance: NA; d_gene: NA; CDR3aa: CASSIGNRDITGELFF; CDR3nt: TGTGCCAGTAGTATTGGGAACAGGGATATTACCGGGGAGCTGTTTTTT
v_gene: TRBV27; j_gene: TRBJ2-7; abundance: once; d_gene: TRBD2; CDR3aa: CASSSGGGFEQYF; CDR3nt: TGTGCCAGCAGTTCCGGGGGAGGGTTCGAGCAGTACTTC
v_gene: TRBV29-1; j_gene: TRBJ2-3; abundance: NA; d_gene: NA; CDR3aa: CSAGRDTQYF; CDR3nt: TGCAGCGCCGGTAGGGATACGCAGTATTTT
v_gene: TRBV5-1; j_gene: TRBJ2-5; abundance: NA; d_gene: TRBD2; CDR3aa: CASSFSGGAQETQYF; CDR3nt: TGCGCCAGCAGCTTCAGCGGGGGGGCCCAAGAGACCCAGTACTTC
v_gene: TRBV9; j_gene: TRBJ2-7; abundance: NA; d_gene: NA; CDR3aa: CASSVGTHYEQYF; CDR3nt: TGTGCCAGCAGCGTAGGGACGCACTACGAGCAGTACTTC
v_gene: TRBV27; j_gene: TRBJ2-3; abundance: NA; d_gene: TRBD2; CDR3aa: CASSQTSGRAPDTQYF; CDR3nt: TGTGCCAGCAGCCAGACTAGCGGGAGGGCGCCAGATACGCAGTATTTT
v_gene: TRBV30; j_gene: TRBJ1-5; abundance: once; d_gene: TRBD1; CDR3aa: CAWTYGTGGNQPQHF; CDR3nt: TGTGCCTGGACCTACGGGACAGGGGGCAATCAGCCCCAGCATTTT
v_gene: TRBV28; j_gene: TRBJ2-7; abundance: NA; d_gene: TRBD2; CDR3aa: CASSLALAGEFYEQYF; CDR3nt: TGTGCCAGCAGTTTGGCTCTAGCGGGTGAATTCTACGAGCAGTACTTC
v_gene: TRBV19; j_gene: TRBJ2-5; abundance: NA; d_gene: NA; CDR3aa: CASRRVERGQETQYF; CDR3nt: TGTGCCAGTAGAAGAGTCGAACGGGGCCAAGAGACCCAGTACTTC
v_gene: TRBV27; j_gene: TRBJ2-7; abundance: NA; d_gene: NA; CDR3aa: CASSLHGDEQYF; CDR3nt: TGTGCCAGCAGTTTGCACGGGGACGAGCAGTACTTC
v_gene: TRBV6-5; j_gene: TRBJ2-7; abundance: NA; d_gene: NA; CDR3aa: CASSPSGTYYEQYF; CDR3nt: TGTGCCAGCAGTCCCAGCGGGACATATTACGAGCAGTACTTC
v_gene: TRBV7-9; j_gene: TRBJ2-1; abundance: NA; d_gene: NA; CDR3aa: CASSLGRGTYNEQFF; CDR3nt: TGTGCCAGCAGCTTAGGGCGGGGCACCTACAATGAGCAGTTCTTC
v_gene: TRBV28; j_gene: TRBJ1-1; abundance: NA; d_gene: NA; CDR3aa: CASSFWGMNTEAFF; CDR3nt: TGTGCCAGCAGTTTCTGGGGCATGAACACTGAAGCTTTCTTT
v_gene: TRBV7-9; j_gene: TRBJ1-1; abundance: NA; d_gene: NA; CDR3aa: CASSRSLLEAFF; CDR3nt: TGTGCCAGCAGCCGTAGCCTACTTGAAGCTTTCTTT
v_gene: TRBV29-1; j_gene: TRBJ2-1; abundance: NA; d_gene: NA; CDR3aa: CSVDPRGAVVDEQFF; CDR3nt: TGCAGCGTTGACCCCCGCGGGGCGGTTGTCGATGAGCAGTTCTTC
v_gene: TRBV27; j_gene: TRBJ2-7; abundance: NA; d_gene: TRBD1; CDR3aa: CASSLQGVPLEQYF; CDR3nt: TGTGCCAGCAGCTTACAGGGGGTGCCGCTCGAGCAGTACTTC
v_gene: TRBV4-1; j_gene: TRBJ2-2; abundance: NA; d_gene: NA; CDR3aa: CASSPWVETGELFF; CDR3nt: TGCGCCAGCAGCCCCTGGGTTGAGACCGGGGAGCTGTTTTTT
v_gene: TRBV11-3; j_gene: TRBJ2-1; abundance: NA; d_gene: TRBD2; CDR3aa: CASSSGTSGRRGQFF; CDR3nt: TGTGCCAGCAGCTCAGGGACTAGCGGGAGGAGGGGGCAGTTCTTC
v_gene: TRBV10-3; j_gene: TRBJ2-1; abundance: NA; d_gene: TRBD1; CDR3aa: CAISEPDRVQFF; CDR3nt: TGTGCCATCAGTGAGCCGGACAGGGTCCAGTTCTTC
v_gene: TRBV29-1; j_gene: TRBJ2-5; abundance: NA; d_gene: TRBD1; CDR3aa: CSVLLRQGARRETQYF; CDR3nt: TGCAGCGTCCTTCTCCGACAGGGGGCGAGGCGGGAGACCCAGTACTTC
v_gene: TRBV9; j_gene: TRBJ2-7; abundance: NA; d_gene: NA; CDR3aa: CASSPIGGKSYEQYF; CDR3nt: TGTGCCAGCAGCCCTATCGGCGGAAAGAGCTACGAGCAGTACTTC
v_gene: TRBV18; j_gene: TRBJ1-1; abundance: once; d_gene: NA; CDR3aa: CASSPPTASHNTEAFF; CDR3nt: TGTGCCAGCTCACCACCGACAGCGTCCCACAACACTGAAGCTTTCTTT